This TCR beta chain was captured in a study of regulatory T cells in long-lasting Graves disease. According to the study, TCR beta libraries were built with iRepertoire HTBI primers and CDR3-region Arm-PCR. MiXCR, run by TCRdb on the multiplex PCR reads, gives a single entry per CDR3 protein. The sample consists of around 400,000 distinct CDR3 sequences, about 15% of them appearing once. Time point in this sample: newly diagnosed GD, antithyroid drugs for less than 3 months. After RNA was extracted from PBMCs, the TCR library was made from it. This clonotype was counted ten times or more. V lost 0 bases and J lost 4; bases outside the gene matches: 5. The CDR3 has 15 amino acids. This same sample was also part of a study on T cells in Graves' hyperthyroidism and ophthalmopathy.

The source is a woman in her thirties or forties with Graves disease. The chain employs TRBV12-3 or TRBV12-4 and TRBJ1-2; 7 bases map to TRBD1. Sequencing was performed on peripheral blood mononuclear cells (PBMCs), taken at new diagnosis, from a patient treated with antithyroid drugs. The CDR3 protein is CASSLAKTGSYGYTF. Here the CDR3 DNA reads TGTGCCAGCAGTTTAGCTAAGACAGGGAGCTATGGCTACACCTTC.